Listed below are T cell receptor beta chains from one sample, sequenced in a study of cytomegalovirus exposure and HLA in healthy donors. The repertoire was sequenced with immunoSEQ multiplex PCR; TCRdb's copy has only in-frame clones and lacks some. The data contain about 130,000 clones, roughly 89% of them singletons. Specimen: PBMCs. These TCRs come from a woman younger than 30 in good health and CMV-seropositive. CDR3s include the opening cysteine and the closing phenylalanine or tryptophan. A D gene is named only where the DNA matches it firmly. Clone size, where shown, is once, few, many, or a class for clones that have expanded.

j_gene,abundance,v_gene,d_gene,CDR3nt,CDR3aa
TRBJ2-1,NA,TRBV28,TRBD2,TGTGCCAGCAGGGTTGCGGGGGACTACAATGAGCAGTTCTTC,CASRVAGDYNEQFF
TRBJ1-2,NA,TRBV29-1,NA,TGCAGCGGGGGGACACCGTTAAGCGATGGCTACACCTTC,CSGGTPLSDGYTF
TRBJ2-7,NA,TRBV15,TRBD1,TGTGCCACGTCGACAGGGCCGAGCTCCTACGAGCAGTACTTC,CATSTGPSSYEQYF
TRBJ1-1,NA,TRBV4-1,NA,TGCGCCAGCAGCTCCGGGACATACAACACTGAAGCTTTCTTT,CASSSGTYNTEAFF
TRBJ1-5,NA,TRBV4-1,TRBD1,TGCGCCAGCAGCCACCGCTCCTTTCGGACAGGGGTTCAGCCCCAGCATTTT,CASSHRSFRTGVQPQHF
TRBJ1-6,few,TRBV7-6,NA,TGTGCCAGCAGCTCGCGGCAGGGCGGGGGTTCACCCCTCCACTTT,CASSSRQGGGSPLHF
TRBJ2-1,NA,TRBV6-4,NA,TGTGCCAGCAGTGACTCTTTGGGGGGCTCCTACAATGAGCAGTTCTTC,CASSDSLGGSYNEQFF
TRBJ1-5,NA,TRBV4-1,NA,TGCGCCAGCAGCCAAGATTCCGGGAACACGAGGCAGCCCCAGCATTTT,CASSQDSGNTRQPQHF
TRBJ1-2,few,TRBV29-1,TRBD1,TGCAGCGCGAGCCAGGGGGGAACCTATGGCTACACCTTC,CSASQGGTYGYTF
TRBJ1-2,once,TRBV4-1,TRBD1,TGCGCCAGCAGCCAACCTGACAGGGGGAGGTCTAACTATGGCTACACCTTC,CASSQPDRGRSNYGYTF
TRBJ1-1,NA,TRBV5-1,TRBD1,TGCGCCAGCAGCTTAGACAGGGGCCGCGAAGCTTTCTTT,CASSLDRGREAFF
TRBJ2-1,NA,TRBV7-2,TRBD1,TGTGCCAGCAGCTTAGGAGGAGGGACAGGGATGGGCAATGAGCAGTTCTTC,CASSLGGGTGMGNEQFF
TRBJ1-5,NA,TRBV10-3,TRBD1,TGTGCCATCAGTGAATCAGACAGGGGCAATCAGCCCCAGCATTTT,CAISESDRGNQPQHF
TRBJ1-1,NA,TRBV6-5,NA,TGTGCCAGCACCTACAGTGTGAACACTGAAGCTTTCTTT,CASTYSVNTEAFF
TRBJ2-7,NA,TRBV27,NA,TGTGCCAGCAGCAGTACAGGGTCCTACGAGCAGTACTTC,CASSSTGSYEQYF
TRBJ1-5,NA,TRBV7-7,TRBD1,TGTGCCAGCAATTCTATTGACAGGGGGCGACCCGGTGGTAGCAATCAGCCCCAGCATTTT,CASNSIDRGRPGGSNQPQHF
TRBJ2-1,NA,TRBV7-9,TRBD1,TGTGCCAGCAGTCCCGGGACAGGTAGAAAGAGCTCCTACAATGAGCAGTTCTTC,CASSPGTGRKSSYNEQFF
TRBJ2-4,NA,TRBV21-1,NA,TGTGCCAGCAGCAACACGCAGGACAAGGTCTTC,CASSNTQDKVF
TRBJ1-3,NA,TRBV30,TRBD1,TGTGCCTGGAGTGCGACAGGGATAGGAAACACCATATATTTT,CAWSATGIGNTIYF
TRBJ2-3,once,TRBV30,TRBD2,TGTGCCTGGAGTGGGGGGACTAGCGGGAAAAGCACAGATACGCAGTATTTT,CAWSGGTSGKSTDTQYF
TRBJ1-1,NA,TRBV28,NA,TGTGCCAGCGGGTTATTCGGGGGAGGCACTGAAGCTTTCTTT,CASGLFGGGTEAFF
TRBJ2-1,NA,TRBV11-2,TRBD2,TGTGCCAGCAGCTTAGAGCCAGCGGGGGGCCCTGGTGAGCAGTTCTTC,CASSLEPAGGPGEQFF
TRBJ1-2,NA,TRBV15,TRBD1,TGTGCCACCAGCAGAAGGACAGGGGACTATGGCTACACCTTC,CATSRRTGDYGYTF
TRBJ1-1,NA,TRBV28,NA,TGTGCCAGCAGTTTATCGACCGGAGAAGTCTTAGGAGCTTTCTTT,CASSLSTGEVLGAFF
TRBJ1-3,NA,TRBV7-9,TRBD1,TGTGCCAGCAGCTCCGGACAGGTTCTCTACTCTGGAAACACCATATATTTT,CASSSGQVLYSGNTIYF
TRBJ2-4,once,TRBV7-9,TRBD1,TGTGCCAGCAGCCGACAGGGGGGAAAAAACATTCAGTACTTC,CASSRQGGKNIQYF
TRBJ2-3,once,TRBV9,NA,TGTGCCAGCAGCGTAGCTGTCGAGGGAACGCAGTATTTT,CASSVAVEGTQYF
TRBJ1-1,NA,TRBV21-1,NA,TGTGCCAGCAGCAAAGCGCGTATACAGCAAGCTTTCTTT,CASSKARIQQAFF
TRBJ2-2,NA,TRBV4-2,TRBD1,TGTGCCAGCAGCCAATGGGGGCACAGGGGGCCGAACACCGGGGAGCTGTTTTTT,CASSQWGHRGPNTGELFF
TRBJ2-7,NA,TRBV19,NA,TGTGCCAGTAGAGACACGAAGAGTACCTACGAGCAGTACTTC,CASRDTKSTYEQYF
TRBJ1-1,once,TRBV13,NA,TGTGCCACCATCGGAAGACAGTTGAACACTGAAGCTTTCTTT,CATIGRQLNTEAFF
TRBJ1-3,NA,TRBV7-6,NA,TGTGCCAGCAGCTTAGGAGGGTCTGGAAACACCATATATTTT,CASSLGGSGNTIYF
TRBJ2-3,NA,TRBV6-4,TRBD2,TGTGCCAGCAGTGACTCCGGGGGGGCCACAGATACGCAGTATTTT,CASSDSGGATDTQYF
TRBJ2-7,NA,TRBV6-5,NA,TGTGCCAGCAGGACTACAGGGTTAGCCTACGAGCAGTACTTC,CASRTTGLAYEQYF
TRBJ2-7,NA,TRBV7-7,TRBD1,TGTGCTAGCAGCTTAGTATGGGGACAGGGAGCCTACGAGCAGTACTTC,CASSLVWGQGAYEQYF
TRBJ1-2,NA,TRBV28,TRBD1,TGTGCCAGCATGGACAGGGGGCTTCAGAGAGGCTATGGCTACACCTTC,CASMDRGLQRGYGYTF
TRBJ1-1,NA,TRBV13,NA,TGTGCCAGCAGCGCCCAGGACACTGAAGCTTTCTTT,CASSAQDTEAFF
TRBJ2-5,NA,TRBV11-2,TRBD2,TGTGCCAGCAGCTTAGGATGGCGACTAGCGGGGATGGAAGAGACCCAGTACTTC,CASSLGWRLAGMEETQYF
TRBJ2-7,NA,TRBV30,NA,TGTGCCTGGAGCAAGGGGGGGTCCGAGCAGTACTTC,CAWSKGGSEQYF
TRBJ1-2,NA,TRBV28,NA,TGTGCCAGCAGTTTGAGACAGGATAATGGCTACACCTTC,CASSLRQDNGYTF
TRBJ2-7,NA,TRBV30,TRBD2,TGTGCCCGCCGACTAGCGGGGGGGGTCGAGCAGTACTTC,CARRLAGGVEQYF
TRBJ2-4,NA,TRBV13,TRBD1,TGTGCCAGCAGCTCGCCAGACAGGGTGGAAAACATTCAGTACTTC,CASSSPDRVENIQYF